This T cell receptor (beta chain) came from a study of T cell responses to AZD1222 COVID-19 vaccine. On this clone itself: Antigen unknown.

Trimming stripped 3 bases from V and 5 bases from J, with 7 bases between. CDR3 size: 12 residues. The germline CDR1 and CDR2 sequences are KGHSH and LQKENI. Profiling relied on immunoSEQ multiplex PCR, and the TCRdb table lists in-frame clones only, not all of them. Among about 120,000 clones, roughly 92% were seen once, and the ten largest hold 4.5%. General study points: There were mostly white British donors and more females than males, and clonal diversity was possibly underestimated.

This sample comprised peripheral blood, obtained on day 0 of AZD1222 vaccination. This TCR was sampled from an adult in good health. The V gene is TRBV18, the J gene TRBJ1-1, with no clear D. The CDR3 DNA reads TGTGCCAGCTCACCCCAAGGGACTGAAGCTTTCTTT. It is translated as CASSPQGTEAFF.